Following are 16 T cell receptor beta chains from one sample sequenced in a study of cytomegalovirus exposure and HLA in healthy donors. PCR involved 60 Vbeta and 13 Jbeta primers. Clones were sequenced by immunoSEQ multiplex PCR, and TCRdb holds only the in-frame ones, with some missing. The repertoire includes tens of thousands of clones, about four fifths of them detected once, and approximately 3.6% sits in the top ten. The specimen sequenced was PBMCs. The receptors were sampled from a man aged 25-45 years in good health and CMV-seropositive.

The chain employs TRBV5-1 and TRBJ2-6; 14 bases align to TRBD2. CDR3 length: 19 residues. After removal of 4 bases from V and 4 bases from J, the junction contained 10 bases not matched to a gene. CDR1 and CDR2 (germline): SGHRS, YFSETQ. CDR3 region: CASSPWGLAGVSGANVLTF. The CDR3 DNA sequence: TGCGCCAGCAGCCCCTGGGGACTAGCGGGAGTTTCCGGGGCCAACGTCCTGACTTTC.

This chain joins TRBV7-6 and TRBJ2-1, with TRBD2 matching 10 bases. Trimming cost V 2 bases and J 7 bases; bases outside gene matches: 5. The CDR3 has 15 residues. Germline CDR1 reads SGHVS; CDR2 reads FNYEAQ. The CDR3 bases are TGTGCCAGCAGCTTACAAGCGGGAGGGGGAAATGAGCAGTTCTTC. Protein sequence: CASSLQAGGGNEQFF. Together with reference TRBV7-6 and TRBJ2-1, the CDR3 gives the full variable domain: GAGVSQSPRYKVTKRGQDVALRCDPISGHVSLYWYRQALGQGPEFLTYFNYEAQQDKSGLPNDRFSAERPEGSISTLTIQRTEQRDSAMYRCASSLQAGGGNEQFFGPGTRLTVL.

The CDR3 coding sequence is TGTGCCACCACCGAGCAAAATAGCAATCAGCCCCAGCATTTT. It specifies CATTEQNSNQPQHF. V usage is TRBV6-1 and J usage is TRBJ1-5; D gene uncertain. V lost 10 bases to trimming and J lost 0 bases, with 13 bases between them. The CDR3 has 14 amino acids. The V gene's germline CDR1 is MNHNS and CDR2 SASEGT.

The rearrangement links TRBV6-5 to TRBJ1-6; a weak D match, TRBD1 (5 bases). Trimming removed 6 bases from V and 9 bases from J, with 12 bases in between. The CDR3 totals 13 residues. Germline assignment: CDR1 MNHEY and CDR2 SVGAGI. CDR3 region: CASREFGASPLHF. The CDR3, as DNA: TGTGCCAGCAGGGAGTTTGGGGCTTCACCCCTCCACTTT.

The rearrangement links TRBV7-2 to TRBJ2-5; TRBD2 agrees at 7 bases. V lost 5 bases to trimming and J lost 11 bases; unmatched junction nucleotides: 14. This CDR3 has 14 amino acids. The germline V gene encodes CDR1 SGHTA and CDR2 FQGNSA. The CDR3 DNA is TGTGCCAGCAGCATTCCTGGCGGGAGTGGGGAGCAGTACTTC. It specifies CASSIPGGSGEQYF.

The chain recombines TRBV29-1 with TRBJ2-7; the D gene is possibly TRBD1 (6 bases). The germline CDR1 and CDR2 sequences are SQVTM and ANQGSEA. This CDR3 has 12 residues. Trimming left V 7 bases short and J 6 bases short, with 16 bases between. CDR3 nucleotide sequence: TGCAGCGCTTCCCGGGACAAAGGCGAGCAGTACTTC. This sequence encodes CSASRDKGEQYF.

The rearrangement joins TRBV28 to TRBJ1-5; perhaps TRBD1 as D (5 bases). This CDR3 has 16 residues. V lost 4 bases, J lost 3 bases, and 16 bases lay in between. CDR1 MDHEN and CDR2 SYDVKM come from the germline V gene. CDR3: CASSSPVQGDNQPQHF. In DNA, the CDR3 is TGTGCCAGCAGTTCCCCTGTCCAGGGCGACAATCAGCCCCAGCATTTT.

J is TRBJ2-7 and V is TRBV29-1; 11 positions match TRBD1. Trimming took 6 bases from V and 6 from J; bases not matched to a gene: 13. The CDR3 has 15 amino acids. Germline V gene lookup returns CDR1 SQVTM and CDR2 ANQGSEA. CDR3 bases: TGCAGCGTCCGTGGGGGAGGGACAGGGGGTGTCGAGCAGTACTTC. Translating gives CSVRGGGTGGVEQYF.

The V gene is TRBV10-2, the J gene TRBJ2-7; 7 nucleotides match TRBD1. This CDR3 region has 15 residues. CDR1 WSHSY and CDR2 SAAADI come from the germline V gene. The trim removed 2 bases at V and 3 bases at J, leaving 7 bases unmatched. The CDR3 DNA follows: TGCGCCAGCAGTGAGGACAGGGCCGTCCTCTACGAGCAGTACTTC. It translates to CASSEDRAVLYEQYF.

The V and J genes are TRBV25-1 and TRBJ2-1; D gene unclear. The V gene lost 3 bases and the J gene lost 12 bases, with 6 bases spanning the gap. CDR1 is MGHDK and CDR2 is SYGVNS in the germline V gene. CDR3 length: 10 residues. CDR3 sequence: CASSESMQFF. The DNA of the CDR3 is TGTGCCAGCAGTGAGTCCATGCAGTTCTTC. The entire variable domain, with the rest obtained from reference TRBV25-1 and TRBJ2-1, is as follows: EADIYQTPRYLVIGTGKKITLECSQTMGHDKMYWYQQDPGMELHLIHYSYGVNSTEKGDLSSESTVSRIRTEHFPLTLESARPSHTSQYLCASSESMQFFGPGTRLTVL.

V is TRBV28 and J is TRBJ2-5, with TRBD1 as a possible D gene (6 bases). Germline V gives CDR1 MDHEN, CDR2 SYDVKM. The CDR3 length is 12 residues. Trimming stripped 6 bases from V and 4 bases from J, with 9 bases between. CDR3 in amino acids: CASRGARETQYF. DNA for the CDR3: TGTGCCAGCAGGGGGGCCAGAGAGACCCAGTACTTC.

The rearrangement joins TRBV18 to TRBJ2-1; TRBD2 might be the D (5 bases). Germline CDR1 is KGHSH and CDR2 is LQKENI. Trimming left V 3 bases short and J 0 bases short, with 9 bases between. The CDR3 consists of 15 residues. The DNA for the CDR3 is TGTGCCAGCTCACCCGATGGAGGCTCCTACAATGAGCAGTTCTTC. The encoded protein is CASSPDGGSYNEQFF.

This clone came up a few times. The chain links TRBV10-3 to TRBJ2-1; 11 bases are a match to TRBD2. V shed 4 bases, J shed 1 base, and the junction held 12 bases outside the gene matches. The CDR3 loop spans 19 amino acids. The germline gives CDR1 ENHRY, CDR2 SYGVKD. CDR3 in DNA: TGTGCCATCAGTGGGGGGGGACTAGGACTAGCGGGTTCCTACAATGAGCAGTTCTTC. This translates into CAISGGGLGLAGSYNEQFF.

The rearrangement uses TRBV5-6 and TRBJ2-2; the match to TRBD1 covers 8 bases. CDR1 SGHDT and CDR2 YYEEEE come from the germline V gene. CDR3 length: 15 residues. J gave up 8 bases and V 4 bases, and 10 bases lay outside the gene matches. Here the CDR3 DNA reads TGTGCCAGCAGCCTTGGGGACCGGGACAGGGGGGAGCTGTTTTTT. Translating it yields CASSLGDRDRGELFF.

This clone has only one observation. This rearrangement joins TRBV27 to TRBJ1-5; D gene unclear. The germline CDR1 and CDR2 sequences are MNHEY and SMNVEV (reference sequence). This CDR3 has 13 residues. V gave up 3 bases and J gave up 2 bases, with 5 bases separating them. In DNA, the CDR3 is TGTGCCAGCAGTTTGAGTGGCAATCAGCCCCAGCATTTT. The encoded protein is CASSLSGNQPQHF.

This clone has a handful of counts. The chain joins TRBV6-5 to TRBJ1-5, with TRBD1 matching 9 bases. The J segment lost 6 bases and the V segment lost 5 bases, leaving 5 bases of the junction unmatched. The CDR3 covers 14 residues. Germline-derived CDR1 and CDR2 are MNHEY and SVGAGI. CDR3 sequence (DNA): TGTGCCAGCAGTACAGGGGGCGGCGGTCAGCCCCAGCATTTT. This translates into CASSTGGGGQPQHF.